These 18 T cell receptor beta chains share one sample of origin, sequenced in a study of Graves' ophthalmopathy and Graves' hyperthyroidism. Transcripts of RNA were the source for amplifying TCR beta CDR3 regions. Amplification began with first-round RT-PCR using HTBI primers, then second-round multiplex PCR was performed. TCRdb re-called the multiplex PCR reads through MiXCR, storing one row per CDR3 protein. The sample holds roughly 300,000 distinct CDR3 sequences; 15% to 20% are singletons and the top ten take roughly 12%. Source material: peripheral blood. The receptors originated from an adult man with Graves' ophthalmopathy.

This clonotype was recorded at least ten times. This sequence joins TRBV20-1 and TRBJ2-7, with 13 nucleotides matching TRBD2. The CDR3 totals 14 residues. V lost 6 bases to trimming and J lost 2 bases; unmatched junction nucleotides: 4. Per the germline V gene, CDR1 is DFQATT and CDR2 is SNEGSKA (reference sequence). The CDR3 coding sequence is TGCAGTGCACTAACTAGCGGGGGGGCCTACGAGCAGTACTTC. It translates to CSALTSGGAYEQYF.

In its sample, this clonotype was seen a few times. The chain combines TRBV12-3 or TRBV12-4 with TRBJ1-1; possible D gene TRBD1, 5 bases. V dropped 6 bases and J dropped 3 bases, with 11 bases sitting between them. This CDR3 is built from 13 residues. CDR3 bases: TGTGCCAGCAGGGACCCGGGGGACACTGAAGCTTTCTTT. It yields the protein CASRDPGDTEAFF.

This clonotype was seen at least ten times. CDR3 in DNA: TGTGCCAGCAGCTCGGGGGGACTAGCGGGGGCGAACACCGGGGAGCTGTTTTTT. It specifies CASSSGGLAGANTGELFF. This chain joins TRBV11-3 and TRBJ2-2; 14 bases line up with TRBD2. The CDR3 covers 18 residues. The ends lost 4 bases at V and 0 bases at J; junction bases unmatched: 4. Germline V gene lookup returns CDR1 SGHNT and CDR2 YENEEA.

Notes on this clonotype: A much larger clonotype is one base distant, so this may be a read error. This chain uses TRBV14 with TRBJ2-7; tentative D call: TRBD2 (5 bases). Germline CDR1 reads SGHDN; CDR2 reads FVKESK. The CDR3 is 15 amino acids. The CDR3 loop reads CTSSPDLGRGGEQYF. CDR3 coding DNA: TGTACCAGCAGCCCAGATTTGGGGAGAGGTGGGGAGCAGTACTTC.

The CDR3 sequence is CASSIGPGQGALDTGELFF. CDR3 nucleotide sequence: TGTGCCAGTAGTATAGGACCGGGACAGGGGGCGTTGGACACCGGGGAGCTGTTTTTT. The J gene is TRBJ2-2, the V gene TRBV19; 12 bases match TRBD1. J lost 3 bases, V lost 1 base, and 9 bases had no gene match. The CDR3 loop spans 19 amino acids. Germline CDR1 reads LNHDA; CDR2 reads SQIVND (reference sequence).

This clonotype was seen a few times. The CDR3 coding sequence is TGTGCCAGCAGCTTATTTGGGCCCCACTACGAGCAGTACTTC. Translation: CASSLFGPHYEQYF. The chain links TRBV5-5 to TRBJ2-7; no clear D. The V and J ends lost 2 bases and 3 bases respectively, with 12 bases between them. The germline V gene has CDR1 SGHKS and CDR2 YYEKEE (reference sequence). There are 14 residues in the CDR3.

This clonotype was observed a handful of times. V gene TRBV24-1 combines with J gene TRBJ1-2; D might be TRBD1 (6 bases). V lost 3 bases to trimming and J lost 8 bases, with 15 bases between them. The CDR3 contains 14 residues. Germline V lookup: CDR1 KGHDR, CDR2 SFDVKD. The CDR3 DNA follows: TGTGCCACCAGTGATACCTCGGGGGGCAGAGGCTACACCTTC. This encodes CATSDTSGGRGYTF.

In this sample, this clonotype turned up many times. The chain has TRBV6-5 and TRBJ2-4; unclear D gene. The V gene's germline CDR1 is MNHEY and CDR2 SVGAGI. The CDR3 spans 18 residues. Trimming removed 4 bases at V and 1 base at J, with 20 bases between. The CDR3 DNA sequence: TGTGCCAGCAGTTCGAGGCTCCTAGTCGCCGAGGCCAAAAACATTCAGTACTTC. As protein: CASSSRLLVAEAKNIQYF.

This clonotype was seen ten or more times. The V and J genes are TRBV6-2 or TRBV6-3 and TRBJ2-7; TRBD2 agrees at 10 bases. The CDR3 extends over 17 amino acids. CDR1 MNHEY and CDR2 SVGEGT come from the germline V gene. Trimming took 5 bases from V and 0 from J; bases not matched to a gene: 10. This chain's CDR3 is CASSLYGLAAVSYEQYF. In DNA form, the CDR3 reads TGTGCCAGCAGTCTTTACGGACTAGCGGCGGTCTCCTACGAGCAGTACTTC.

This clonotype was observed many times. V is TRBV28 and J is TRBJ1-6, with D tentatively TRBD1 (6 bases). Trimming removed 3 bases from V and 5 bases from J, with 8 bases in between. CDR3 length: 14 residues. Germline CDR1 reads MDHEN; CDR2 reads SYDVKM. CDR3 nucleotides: TGTGCCAGCAGTTTGGACAGTAATAATTCACCCCTCCACTTT. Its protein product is CASSLDSNNSPLHF.

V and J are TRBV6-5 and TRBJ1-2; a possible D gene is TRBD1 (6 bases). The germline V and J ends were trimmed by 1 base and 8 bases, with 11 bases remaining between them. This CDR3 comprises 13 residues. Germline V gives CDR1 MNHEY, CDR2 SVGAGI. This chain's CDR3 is CASSYLEGEGYTF. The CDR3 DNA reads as TGTGCCAGCAGTTACTTGGAGGGGGAAGGCTACACCTTC.

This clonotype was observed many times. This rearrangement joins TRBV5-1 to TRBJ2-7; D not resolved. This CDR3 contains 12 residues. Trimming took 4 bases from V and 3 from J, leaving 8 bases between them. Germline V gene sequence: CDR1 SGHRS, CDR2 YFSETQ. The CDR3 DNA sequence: TGCGCCAGCAGCGTTCTAGGCTACGAGCAGTACTTC. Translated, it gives CASSVLGYEQYF.

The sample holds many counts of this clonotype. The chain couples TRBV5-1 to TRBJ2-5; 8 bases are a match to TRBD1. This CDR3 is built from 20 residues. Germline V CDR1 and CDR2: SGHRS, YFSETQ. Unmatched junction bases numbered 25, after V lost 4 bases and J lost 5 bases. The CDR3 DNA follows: TGCGCCAGCAGCCCTTCCGAGTCCGGAGACAGCAGGGGGCGCGGGGAGACCCAGTACTTC. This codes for CASSPSESGDSRGRGETQYF.

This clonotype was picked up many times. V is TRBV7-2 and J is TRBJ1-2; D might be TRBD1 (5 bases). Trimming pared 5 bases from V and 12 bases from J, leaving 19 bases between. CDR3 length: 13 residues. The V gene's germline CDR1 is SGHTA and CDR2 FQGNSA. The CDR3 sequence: CASSPAGTLGHTF. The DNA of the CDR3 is TGTGCCAGCAGCCCAGCCGGGACCCTGGGGCACACCTTC.

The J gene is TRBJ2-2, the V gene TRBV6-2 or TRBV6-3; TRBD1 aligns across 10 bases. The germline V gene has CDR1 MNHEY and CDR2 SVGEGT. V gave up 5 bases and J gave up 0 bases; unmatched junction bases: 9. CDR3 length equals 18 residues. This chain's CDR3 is CASSPGTGASANTGELFF. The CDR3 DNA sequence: TGTGCCAGCAGTCCCGGGACAGGGGCCTCGGCGAACACCGGGGAGCTGTTTTTT.

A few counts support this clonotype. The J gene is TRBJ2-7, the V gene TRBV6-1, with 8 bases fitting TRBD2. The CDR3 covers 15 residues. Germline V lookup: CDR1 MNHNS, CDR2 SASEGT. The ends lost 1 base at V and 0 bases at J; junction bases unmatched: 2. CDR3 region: CASSEDTSGSYEQYF. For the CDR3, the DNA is TGTGCCAGCAGTGAAGATACTAGCGGCTCCTACGAGCAGTACTTC.

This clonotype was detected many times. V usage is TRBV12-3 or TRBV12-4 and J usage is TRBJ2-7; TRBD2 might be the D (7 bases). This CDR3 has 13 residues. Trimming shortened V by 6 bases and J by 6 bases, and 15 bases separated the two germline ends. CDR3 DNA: TGTGCCAGCAGCTGGGGGGCTAGCGGCGAGCAGTACTTC. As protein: CASSWGASGEQYF.

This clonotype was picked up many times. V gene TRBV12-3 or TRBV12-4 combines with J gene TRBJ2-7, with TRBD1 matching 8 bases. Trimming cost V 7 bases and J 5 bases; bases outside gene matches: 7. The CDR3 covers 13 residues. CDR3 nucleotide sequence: TGTGCCAGCACTCTGGACAGGGTCAACGAGCAGTACTTC. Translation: CASTLDRVNEQYF.